A single sample is the source of the 13 T cell receptor beta chains below, sequenced in a study of CD8+CD57+ T cells in acquired aplastic anemia. Genomic DNA constituted the template upon which TCR beta VDJ and CDR3 profiling was performed. MiXCR was run by TCRdb on the reads, yielding one entry per CDR3 protein. Among 200,000 or so distinct CDR3 sequences listed, roughly 45% were seen once. All sequencing subjects had displayed CD8+CD57+ cell expansion on flow cytometry. The sequencing sample was made of sorted CD4+, CD8+, or CD8+CD57+ T cells (not recorded which) from PBMCs. The receptors were sampled from a human donor with aplastic anemia.

Ten or more counts support this clonotype. The J gene is TRBJ2-5, the V gene TRBV28; no firm D call. Trimming left V 5 bases short and J 5 bases short, with 18 bases between. The CDR3 consists of 15 residues. Germline V lookup: CDR1 MDHEN, CDR2 SYDVKM. The CDR3 region is CASSALAVVSETQYF. In nucleotides, the CDR3 is TGTGCCAGCAGTGCGCTGGCTGTAGTATCGGAGACCCAGTACTTC.

This clonotype was detected ten times or more. The chain couples TRBV2 to TRBJ1-5; no reliable D call. CDR1 is SNHLY and CDR2 is FYNNEI in the germline V gene. The V gene lost 6 bases and the J gene lost 4 bases, with 13 bases spanning the gap. The CDR3 covers 14 residues. CDR3 amino acids: CASSASTGNQPQHF. CDR3 bases: TGTGCCAGCAGCGCCTCGACGGGAAATCAGCCCCAGCATTTT.

The table lists this clonotype with many counts. The chain recombines TRBV7-8 with TRBJ2-3; 7 positions agree with TRBD2. Germline values: CDR1 SGHVS, CDR2 FQNEAQ. This CDR3 spans 17 amino acids. V trimming: 7 bases; J trimming: 2 bases; junction bases outside the gene matches: 15. As DNA, the CDR3 is TGTGCCAGCACCCGTAGGCTCGAGCGGGGAAACACAGATACGCAGTATTTT. It translates to CASTRRLERGNTDTQYF.

This clonotype was recorded at least ten times. The rearrangement links TRBV20-1 to TRBJ2-1; perhaps D is TRBD1 or TRBD2 (5 bases each). The CDR3 extends over 15 amino acids. The ends were cut back, 5 bases at V and 0 bases at J, with 14 bases in the middle. The germline V gene has CDR1 DFQATT and CDR2 SNEGSKA (reference sequence). The CDR3 loop is CSAPSRESSYNEQFF. CDR3 DNA sequence: TGCAGTGCTCCCTCCAGGGAGAGCTCCTACAATGAGCAGTTCTTC.

The rearrangement joins TRBV24-1 to TRBJ2-5; 10 bases are a match to TRBD1. The germline gives CDR1 KGHDR, CDR2 SFDVKD. This CDR3 comprises 21 residues. With 3 bases clipped from V and 11 bases from J, the junction kept 29 bases outside the gene matches. The DNA for the CDR3 is TGTGCCACCAGTGATCCCCGGACAGGGGGAAACCTAAACCCAAGCACAGATACGCAGTACTTC. As protein: CATSDPRTGGNLNPSTDTQYF.

This clonotype was seen more than once but under ten times. The CDR3 here is CASSLVGDNQPQHF. The CDR3, as DNA: TGTGCCAGCAGCTTGGTGGGGGACAATCAGCCCCAGCATTTT. This chain joins TRBV7-3 and TRBJ1-5; TRBD1 might be the D (5 bases). V dropped 3 bases and J dropped 3 bases, with 9 bases sitting between them. CDR3 length equals 14 residues. In germline, CDR1 is SGHTA, CDR2 FQGTGA. The full variable domain, with the rest looked up from reference TRBV7-3 and TRBJ1-5, is GAGVSQTPSNKVTEKGKYVELRCDPISGHTALYWYRQSLGQGPEFLIYFQGTGAADDSGLPNDRFFAVRPEGSVSTLKIQRTERGDSAVYLCASSLVGDNQPQHFGDGTRLSIL.

In the case of this clonotype: Relative to the germline gene, one junction end is altered; a read error may explain this. Here the CDR3 reads CASSERASEYNEQFF. For the CDR3, the DNA is TGTGCCAGCAGTGAGAGGGCTAGCGAATACAATGAGCAGTTCTTC. The chain combines TRBV10-3 with TRBJ2-1, with a weak D call TRBD2 (6 bases). Germline V gene sequence: CDR1 ENHRY, CDR2 SYGVKD. This CDR3 region has 15 residues.

This clonotype was recorded many times. The chain couples TRBV20-1 to TRBJ1-2, with a possible D match to TRBD1 (5 bases). With 3 bases removed from V and 8 bases from J, the gap between germline ends came to 22 bases. Germline values: CDR1 DFQATT, CDR2 SNEGSKA (reference sequence). This CDR3 is 15 amino acids long. The chain's CDR3 is CSASAVLDGGTGYTF. CDR3 nucleotides: TGCAGTGCTAGTGCCGTCCTTGACGGTGGGACGGGCTACACCTTC.

The rearrangement uses TRBV10-2 and TRBJ1-1; unclear D gene. Germline assignment: CDR1 WSHSY and CDR2 SAAADI. The CDR3 is 13 amino acids. Between the trimmed V and J ends, which lost 9 bases and 1 base, there was a span of 12 bases. The CDR3 DNA follows: TGCGCCAGTGGGGTCCATGAGAACACTGAAGCTTTCTTT. The encoded protein is CASGVHENTEAFF.

CDR3 loop: CASIPGPEGSYEQYF. In DNA form, the CDR3 reads TGTGCCAGCATTCCGGGGCCGGAAGGGTCCTACGAGCAGTACTTC. V is TRBV2 and J is TRBJ2-7; D may match TRBD1 or TRBD2 (5 bases each). The V end lost 7 bases, the J end lost 1 base, and 17 bases lay between the germline ends. This CDR3 has 15 residues. CDR1 is SNHLY and CDR2 is FYNNEI in the germline V gene.

V is TRBV5-1 and J is TRBJ1-1, with D perhaps matching TRBD1 (5 bases). V was shortened by 2 bases and J by 5 bases, with 16 bases between the two germline ends. This CDR3 spans 15 amino acids. The germline V gene has CDR1 SGHRS and CDR2 YFSETQ. The DNA for the CDR3 is TGCGCCAGCAGCTTATCCGGGGCGGGGGGGACTGAAGCTTTCTTT. It specifies CASSLSGAGGTEAFF.

This clonotype was recorded at least ten times. The J gene is TRBJ2-7, the V gene TRBV3-1; perhaps TRBD2 as D (5 bases). The CDR3 is made up of 17 amino acids. Between the trimmed V and J ends, which lost 0 bases and 6 bases, there was a span of 21 bases. Germline CDR1 reads LGHDT; CDR2 reads YNNKEL (reference sequence). CDR3 sequence reads: CASSQDQEAGVLAEQYF. The CDR3 region has the DNA TGTGCCAGCAGCCAAGATCAGGAGGCAGGCGTCCTAGCCGAGCAGTACTTC.

This clonotype was detected a few times. The chain couples TRBV3-1 to TRBJ2-5; D is perhaps TRBD2 (5 bases). V shed 2 bases and J shed 5 bases, with 6 bases lying between them. Germline CDR1 reads LGHDT; CDR2 reads YNNKEL (reference sequence). The CDR3 sequence is 12 residues long. The CDR3 reads CASSQRGETQYF. The CDR3 DNA is TGTGCCAGCAGCCAAAGAGGGGAGACCCAGTACTTC.